The present T cell receptor (beta chain) was sequenced within a study of vaccination and CD4 T cells after COVID-19 (dated by TCRdb to 2021 to 2024). The study in broad terms: SARS-CoV-2 positivity had been established in the convalescent patients by nasal swab PCR, and mild disease was recorded in roughly 10 of these patients and severe disease in one. Each participant got two doses of either the Pfizer-BioNTech BNT162b2 vaccine (n=8) or the Moderna mRNA-1273 vaccine (n=2). In around 9 COVID-19 convalescent patients and a few infection-naive healthy vaccine recipients, researchers compared the spike-specific CD4+ TCR repertoire from before mRNA vaccination with the repertoire from after. For stimulating the cultures, overlapping spike peptide pools were used, derived from SARS-CoV-2 as well as from the common cold coronaviruses HCoV-NL63, HCoV-OC43 and HCoV-229E. Post-COVID blood samples from convalescent patients were collected a median of 101 days after diagnosis, with a range of roughly 35 to 180 days. As controls, cultures received a CEFX viral epitope pool (the positive control), an HIV-1 Nef peptide pool (the negative control), or no peptide at all. Post-vaccine blood samples were taken a median of 72 days after the second vaccine dose, with a range of roughly 13 to 250 days. Six males and four females were included in the convalescent cohort, with two Hispanic individuals, seven Caucasians, two Asians and one multiracial person represented. What the authors observed across the whole study: In convalescent patients, nearly all vaccine-specific clones (304 of 307) were found to be mono-reactive for SARS-CoV-2 spike rather than cross-reactive with common cold coronaviruses. Relatively few convalescent patients were included in the study, and early timepoints after natural infection were not analyzed. In convalescent patients, a median about 86% of post-vaccine SARS-CoV-2-reactive clones were detected only after vaccination, suggesting vaccine-specific priming. Although the median number of SARS-CoV-2-reactive clonotypes went up from around 20 after infection to some 37 after vaccination, the increase was not significant.

Explained via the paper, the treatment or condition label denotes: approximately nine-day PBMC culture with coronavirus spike peptide pools or control peptides (ViraFEST assay). The ViraFEST assay, used in the study, expanded antigen-specific T cells with peptide pools and then identified the expanded clonotypes through TCR sequencing. Positive SARS-CoV-2 PCR tests in the convalescent patients dated from March to December 2020, before Alpha, Beta and Delta variants emerged in the United States. PBMCs were cultured at approximately 2.1 million per well in IMDM supplemented with roughly 5% human AB serum and approximately 10 IU/ml IL-2, with roughly 10 ug/ml peptide pools added. Half of the culture medium was replaced with fresh IL-2-containing medium on days 3 and 7. Once the cells had been in culture for around ten days, the EasySep CD4+ T cell isolation kit was used to isolate CD4+ T cells by negative selection. Ficoll-Paque Plus gradient centrifugation was used to isolate PBMCs from whole blood, and the isolated PBMCs were then either used fresh or cryopreserved at -140C. In general, triplicate wells were set up for every culture condition.

As for this clonotype: Its target antigen remains unknown. No much larger clone is present one base from it, and per-base qualities are unavailable.

The library was prepared using PCR. At the Johns Hopkins FTIC core, DNA from the cultured CD4+ T cells underwent TCR sequencing with the Oncomine TCR Beta short-read assay. The QIAamp micro DNA kit was used to extract genomic DNA from the cultured CD4+ T cells. Oncomine TCR Beta libraries made from cultured CD4+ T cells were pooled using unique dual indexes and sequenced on an Illumina iSeq 100. From the authors' description of their analysis: Non-productive sequences were removed, and CDR3s not starting with C, not ending with F or W, or shorter than 7 amino acids were discarded. Antigen-specific clonotypes were identified with the MANAFEST web application by comparing peptide-stimulated wells with reference and other culture wells. For a clone to be called positive, the clone needed an FDR below 0.05, an odds ratio above 5, and a productive frequency above 0.1% in at least two of three replicate wells. A clonotype was classed as cross-reactive if the clonotype showed significant expansion both in SARS-CoV-2 spike wells and in at least one common cold coronavirus spike condition. Using R version 3.6.1, CDR3 homology was evaluated through Levenshtein distances (stringdist) along with unrooted phylogenetic trees (ape). TCRdb passed the public sequencing reads through fastp at Q25 and MiXCR, retaining productive beta sequences. Every CDR3 protein is listed once, alongside the most common genes and DNA of its rows. TCRdb, rather than the study authors, made the V and J calls. This sample is represented by about 11,000 distinct CDR3 sequences; around 44% of them were singletons. Approximately 35% of the sample goes to the ten largest clones.

CDR3 length: 14 amino acids, cysteine to phenylalanine. Of the read, only the CDR3 DNA is kept; its 42 bases are in frame from base 1. As encoded in the germline V gene, CDR1 is SGHRS while CDR2 is YFSETQ. Trimming leaves V shorter by 4 bases and J shorter by 2 bases, with the junction holding 3 bases beyond the gene matches. The clonotype originates from a human donor who had recovered from COVID-19. Input material: CD4+ T cells from blood, cultured in vitro. The chain joins TRBV5-1 to TRBJ2-5; 9 bases in between match TRBD1. The CDR3 amino acid sequence is: CASSLGTGQETQYF. The DNA sequence is given as TGCGCCAGCAGCCTAGGGACAGGGCAAGAGACCCAGTACTTC.